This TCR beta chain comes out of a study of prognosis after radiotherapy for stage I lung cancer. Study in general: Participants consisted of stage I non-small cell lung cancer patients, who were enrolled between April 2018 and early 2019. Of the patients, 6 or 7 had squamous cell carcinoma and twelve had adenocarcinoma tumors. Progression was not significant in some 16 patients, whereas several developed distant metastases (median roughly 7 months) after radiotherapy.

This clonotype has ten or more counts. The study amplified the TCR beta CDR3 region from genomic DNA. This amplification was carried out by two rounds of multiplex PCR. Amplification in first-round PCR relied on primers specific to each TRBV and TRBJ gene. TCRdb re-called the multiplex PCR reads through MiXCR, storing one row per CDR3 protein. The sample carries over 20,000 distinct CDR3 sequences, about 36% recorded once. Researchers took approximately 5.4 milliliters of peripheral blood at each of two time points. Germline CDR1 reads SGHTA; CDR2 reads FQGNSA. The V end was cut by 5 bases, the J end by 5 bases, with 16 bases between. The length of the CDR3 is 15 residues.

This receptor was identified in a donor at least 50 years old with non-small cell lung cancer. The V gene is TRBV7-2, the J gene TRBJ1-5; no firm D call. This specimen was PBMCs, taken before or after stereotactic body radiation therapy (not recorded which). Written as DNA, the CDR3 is TGTGCCAGCAGCCCCAGAGTCGGATCCGATCAGCCCCAGCATTTT. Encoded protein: CASSPRVGSDQPQHF.